The clone carrying this T cell receptor (beta chain) was counted once. The sample is drawn from a study of blood T cell repertoires in COVID-19. Study details: Samples taken during acute and convalescent COVID-19 were collected in the United States, Italy and Spain. From T cells, B-cell-depleted T cells, or PBMCs came the material, which was cDNA or gDNA.

CDR1 LNHNV and CDR2 YYDKDF come from the germline V gene (reference sequence). This CDR3 has 18 residues. V lost 0 bases to trimming and J lost 2 bases, with 17 bases between them. As originally analysed: Reference gene primer amplification gave estimated nucleated cell counts. Sequencing used immunoSEQ multiplex PCR; TCRdb keeps in-frame clones, though not all of them. The V and J calls and clone size are taken from that table; D and trimming were inferred from the DNA. In the table there are 85,000 to 130,000 clones, roughly 89% of which are singletons. This rearrangement joins TRBV15 to TRBJ1-5; TRBD1 is a possible D gene (5 bases). The material sequenced was peripheral blood. This TCR was sampled from a human donor in a cohort sampled during active COVID-19. CDR3 in amino acids: CATSRDSNTGEGNQPQHF. The CDR3 bases are TGTGCCACCAGCAGAGATAGTAACACGGGGGAAGGCAATCAGCCCCAGCATTTT.